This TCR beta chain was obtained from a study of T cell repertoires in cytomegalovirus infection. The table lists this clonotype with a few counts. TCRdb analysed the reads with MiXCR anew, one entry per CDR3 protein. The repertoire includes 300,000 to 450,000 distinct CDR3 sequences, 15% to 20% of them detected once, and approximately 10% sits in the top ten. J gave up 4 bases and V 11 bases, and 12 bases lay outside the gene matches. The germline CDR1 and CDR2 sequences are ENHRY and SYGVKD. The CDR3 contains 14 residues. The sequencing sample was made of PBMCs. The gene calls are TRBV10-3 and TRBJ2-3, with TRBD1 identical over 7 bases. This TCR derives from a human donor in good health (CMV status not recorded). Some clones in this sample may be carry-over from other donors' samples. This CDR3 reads CALEGAAGSDTQYF. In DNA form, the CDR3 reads TGTGCCCTCGAGGGGGCGGCAGGGTCAGATACGCAGTATTTT.